The 9 T cell receptor beta chains below come from one sample, sequenced in a study of blood T cells in healthy people across ages. PCR was performed a second time for roughly 7 to 12 cycles using a sample-barcoded 5' primer and a J-beta primer mix. TCRdb recomputed calls from the 5' RACE reads with MiXCR, one row per CDR3 protein. The table includes about 1.4 million distinct CDR3 sequences, around 59% detected once. Sequences were obtained from blood. Receptors originate from a man younger than 35 in good health.

This clonotype was seen just once. The genes are TRBV13 and TRBJ2-1, with a weak D call TRBD2 (6 bases). The J call may be incorrect, as the DNA end agrees better with TRBJ2-7. CDR3 length equals 16 residues. In germline, CDR1 is PRHDT, CDR2 FYEKMQ (reference sequence). CDR3 amino acids: CASSPGGAGRYNEQYF. Here the CDR3 DNA reads TGTGCCAGCAGCCCAGGCGGGGCAGGGAGGTACAATGAGCAGTACTTC.

The chain links TRBV25-1 to TRBJ2-2; no firm D call. V lost 2 bases, J lost 6 bases, and 4 bases lay in between. The CDR3 runs to 12 residues. Looked up from germline, CDR1 is MGHDK and CDR2 is SYGVNS. CDR3 amino acids: CASSERPGELFF. For the CDR3, the DNA is TGTGCCAGCAGTGAACGGCCCGGGGAGCTGTTTTTT.

The chain employs TRBV25-1 and TRBJ2-7; possibly TRBD1 or TRBD2 for D (5 bases each). Germline V gives CDR1 MGHDK, CDR2 SYGVNS. This CDR3 spans 13 amino acids. Trimming left V 4 bases short and J 6 bases short, with 13 bases between. CDR3 amino acids: CASSVGGPSEQYF. In nucleotides, the CDR3 is TGTGCCAGCAGTGTTGGGGGACCCTCCGAGCAGTACTTC.

This clonotype was seen at least ten times. The chain combines TRBV29-1 with TRBJ2-5, with D possibly being TRBD2 (6 bases). From germline, CDR1 is SQVTM and CDR2 ANQGSEA. V lost 3 bases and J 5 bases, leaving 13 bases between the germline ends. The CDR3 is 13 amino acids. CDR3 DNA sequence: TGCAGCGTTGACGGAGCGGGTGGGGAGACCCAGTACTTC. Its translation: CSVDGAGGETQYF. Combining the CDR3 with reference TRBV29-1 and TRBJ2-5 gives the whole variable domain SAVISQKPSRDICQRGTSLTIQCQVDSQVTMMFWYRQQPGQSLTLIATANQGSEATYESGFVIDKFPISRPNLTFSTLTVSNMSPEDSSIYLCSVDGAGGETQYFGPGTRLLVL.

J is TRBJ2-1 and V is TRBV7-2, with 12 bases identical to TRBD2. After removal of 5 bases from V and 9 bases from J, the junction contained 11 bases not matched to a gene. The length of the CDR3 is 16 residues. Germline lookup yields CDR1 SGHTA and CDR2 FQGNSA. The CDR3 coding sequence is TGTGCCAGCAGCAAGACTAGCGGGGGCAAAAGGTCTGAGCAGTTCTTC. Amino acids: CASSKTSGGKRSEQFF.

This sequence joins TRBV12-5 and TRBJ2-7; 10 nucleotides align to TRBD2. Germline V gene data show CDR1 as LGHNT and CDR2 as FRNRAP. The CDR3 is made up of 16 amino acids. V shed 3 bases, J shed 2 bases, and the junction held 7 bases outside the gene matches. The DNA for the CDR3 is TGTGCTAGTGGTTTCCGGGGGACTAGCGAGACCTACGAGCAGTACTTC. It encodes CASGFRGTSETYEQYF.

The J gene is TRBJ2-1, the V gene TRBV21-1; TRBD1 reflects the table's D call only, with no check against the DNA. TRBV21-1 is flagged as a pseudogene. The CDR3 has 17 residues. The CDR3 nucleotides are TGTGCCAGCAAACTAACGGAGGGACGGGGGGCATACAATGAGCAGTTCTTC. Translation gives CASKLTEGRGAYNEQFF.

The CDR3 loop reads CASSFRPMIYQETQYF. In DNA, the CDR3 is TGTGCCAGCAGCTTTCGGCCGATGATATACCAAGAGACCCAGTACTTC. The V and J genes are TRBV5-6 and TRBJ2-5; no reliable D call. Trimming pared 2 bases from V and 0 bases from J, leaving 14 bases between. The CDR3 is 16 amino acids. The germline CDR1 and CDR2 sequences are SGHDT and YYEEEE. The entire variable domain, with the rest obtained from reference TRBV5-6 and TRBJ2-5, is as follows: DAGVTQSPTHLIKTRGQQVTLRCSPKSGHDTVSWYQQALGQGPQFIFQYYEEEERQRGNFPDRFSGHQFPNYSSELNVNALLLGDSALYLCASSFRPMIYQETQYFGPGTRLLVL.

CDR3 DNA sequence: TGCGCCAGCAGCCAGGGGGGCGGAGCTTTCTTT. It is translated as CASSQGGGAFF. The chain joins TRBV4-1 to TRBJ1-1, with D perhaps matching TRBD1 (6 bases). The V gene lost 3 bases and the J gene lost 10 bases, with 9 bases spanning the gap. CDR1 and CDR2 from the germline V gene are MGHRA and YSYEKL. The CDR3 loop spans 11 amino acids.